The entry below describes one T cell receptor (beta chain). This entry belongs to a study of T cell changes during pregnancy in multiple sclerosis. V was clipped by 10 bases and J by 0 bases, with 12 bases between them. CDR3 length equals 14 residues. Germline CDR1 SNHLY, CDR2 FYNNEI. Generated by immunoSEQ multiplex PCR, the TCRdb table keeps only in-frame clones and is missing some. The repertoire has about 76,000 clones, 93% of them found once; the top ten carry approximately 2.5%. The J gene is TRBJ1-4, the V gene TRBV2; D not certain. The sample here was peripheral blood, taken in the second trimester of pregnancy. This receptor was obtained from a female donor with multiple sclerosis, enrolled in a pregnancy study. CDR3 nucleotides: TGTGCCACCTCGCTGAGAGCAACTAATGAAAAACTGTTTTTT. This encodes CATSLRATNEKLFF.